The 26 T cell receptor beta chains below come from one sample, sequenced in a study of ipilimumab plus nivolumab after autologous stem cell transplantation. Here immunoSEQ multiplex PCR was the method, and the copy in TCRdb shows in-frame clones only, minus some. The sample holds 40,000 to 45,000 clones, 90% to 95% seen once. Source: PBMCs, taken in a trial of ipilimumab plus nivolumab as post-transplant consolidation. The receptors come from a male donor with multiple myeloma.

The chain couples TRBV28 to TRBJ1-1; D gene ambiguous. V lost 8 bases, J lost 0 bases, and 7 bases lay in between. CDR3 length: 12 residues. Germline V gene lookup returns CDR1 MDHEN and CDR2 SYDVKM. In DNA form, the CDR3 reads TGTGCCAGCCGGGGAATGAACACTGAAGCTTTCTTT. Translation: CASRGMNTEAFF.

V usage is TRBV7-9 and J usage is TRBJ1-5; D gene ambiguous. The CDR3 extends over 13 amino acids. CDR1 and CDR2 from the germline V gene are SEHNR and FQNEAQ (reference sequence). With 0 bases removed from V and 10 bases from J, the gap between germline ends came to 10 bases. The CDR3 loop reads CASSLAEPPPQHF. The CDR3, as DNA: TGTGCCAGCAGCTTAGCAGAACCTCCACCCCAGCATTTT.

The rearrangement uses TRBV7-9 and TRBJ2-2; 11 bases match TRBD1. The J segment lost 2 bases and the V segment lost 5 bases, leaving 4 bases of the junction unmatched. This CDR3 is 16 amino acids long. Germline CDR1 SEHNR, CDR2 FQNEAQ (reference sequence). CDR3 residues: CASSARTGGNTGELFF. The CDR3 coding sequence is TGTGCCAGCAGCGCCCGGACAGGGGGCAACACCGGGGAGCTGTTTTTT.

V is TRBV13 and J is TRBJ2-1; 7 bases line up with TRBD1. Germline loops: CDR1 PRHDT, CDR2 FYEKMQ (reference sequence). With 5 bases clipped from V and 4 bases from J, the junction kept 8 bases outside the gene matches. The CDR3 extends over 15 amino acids. CDR3 amino acids: CASSRDRELYNEQFF. The CDR3 DNA reads as TGTGCCAGCAGCAGAGACAGGGAGCTATACAATGAGCAGTTCTTC.

This sequence joins TRBV6-1 and TRBJ2-4; D gene uncertain. Between the trimmed V and J ends, which lost 4 bases and 1 base, there was a span of 5 bases. This CDR3 spans 13 amino acids. Per germline, CDR1 MNHNS and CDR2 SASEGT. CDR3 sequence (DNA): TGTGCCAGCAGTGCTGGGGCCAAAAACATTCAGTACTTC. Translating it yields CASSAGAKNIQYF.

The chain employs TRBV18 and TRBJ2-7, with a weak D call TRBD1 (6 bases). The V end lost 2 bases, the J end lost 3 bases, and 17 bases lay between the germline ends. This CDR3 comprises 16 residues. In germline, CDR1 is KGHSH, CDR2 LQKENI. This CDR3 is CASSPGGHRISYEQYF. The CDR3 nucleotides are TGTGCCAGCTCACCAGGGGGACACAGGATTAGCTACGAGCAGTACTTC.

This clone has only one observation. The V and J genes are TRBV6-5 and TRBJ2-7; D is undetermined. In germline, CDR1 is MNHEY, CDR2 SVGAGI. V lost 6 bases, J lost 0 bases, and 6 bases lay in between. The CDR3 loop spans 12 amino acids. The CDR3 DNA is TGTGCCAGCAGAGGCAACTCCTACGAGCAGTACTTC. Its protein product is CASRGNSYEQYF.

This clone has just one count. V and J are TRBV5-1 and TRBJ2-7; 8 nucleotides align to TRBD1. Germline V gives CDR1 SGHRS, CDR2 YFSETQ. The ends lost 0 bases at V and 7 bases at J; junction bases unmatched: 9. The CDR3 is 15 amino acids. The CDR3 loop is CASSLEGQELHEQYF. CDR3 DNA sequence: TGCGCCAGCAGCTTGGAGGGACAGGAATTACATGAGCAGTACTTC. Drawing the rest from reference TRBV5-1 and TRBJ2-7, the complete variable domain is KAGVTQTPRYLIKTRGQQVTLSCSPISGHRSVSWYQQTPGQGLQFLFEYFSETQRNKGNFPGRFSGRQFSNSRSEMNVSTLELGDSALYLCASSLEGQELHEQYFGPGTRLTVT.

This chain uses TRBV7-2 with TRBJ2-5; 7 bases line up with TRBD2. The CDR3 is 16 residues long. CDR1 is SGHTA, CDR2 FQGNSA, per germline. V trimming: 5 bases; J trimming: 2 bases; junction bases outside the gene matches: 11. The CDR3 spells CASSPARLAGQETQYF. CDR3 DNA: TGTGCCAGCAGCCCGGCCCGACTAGCTGGGCAAGAGACCCAGTACTTC.

The chain joins TRBV7-8 to TRBJ1-5; no firm D call. The germline V gene has CDR1 SGHVS and CDR2 FQNEAQ. The CDR3 is 15 residues long. Trimming pared 1 base from V and 5 bases from J, leaving 12 bases between. The CDR3 is CASSLVSGYDQPQHF. DNA for the CDR3: TGTGCCAGCAGCTTAGTTTCGGGGTATGATCAGCCCCAGCATTTT. The full variable domain, rest sourced from reference TRBV7-8 and TRBJ1-5, is GAGVSQSPRYKVAKRGQDVALRCDPISGHVSLFWYQQALGQGPEFLTYFQNEAQLDKSGLPSDRFFAERPEGSVSTLKIQRTQQEDSAVYLCASSLVSGYDQPQHFGDGTRLSIL.

This clone was seen only once. The V and J genes are TRBV7-2 and TRBJ2-3; 11 bases match TRBD2. The CDR3 is 16 amino acids. V trimming: 5 bases; J trimming: 2 bases; junction bases outside the gene matches: 6. The germline V gene encodes CDR1 SGHTA and CDR2 FQGNSA. CDR3 sequence reads: CASSRGLAGPTDTQYF. The DNA for the CDR3 is TGTGCCAGCAGCCGTGGACTAGCGGGCCCCACAGATACGCAGTATTTT.

This clone was observed a single time. The chain links TRBV2 to TRBJ2-1; D unresolved. Germline V gives CDR1 SNHLY, CDR2 FYNNEI. This CDR3 spans 15 amino acids. V was shortened by 1 base and J by 0 bases, with 7 bases between the two germline ends. CDR3: CASSEGVSSYNEQFF. In DNA form, the CDR3 reads TGTGCCAGCAGTGAAGGGGTGAGCTCCTACAATGAGCAGTTCTTC.

The V call is TRBV7-2, the J call TRBJ1-2; possible D gene TRBD1, 6 bases. CDR3 length: 15 amino acids. CDR1 is SGHTA, CDR2 FQGNSA, per germline. V was shortened by 1 base and J by 4 bases, with 13 bases between the two germline ends. The CDR3 DNA is TGTGCCAGCAGCTTAGTTGCAGGGGATAGCTATGGCTACACCTTC. Amino acids: CASSLVAGDSYGYTF. Using reference TRBV7-2 and TRBJ1-2 for the parts outside the CDR3, the full variable domain is GAGVSQSPSNKVTEKGKDVELRCDPISGHTALYWYRQSLGQGLEFLIYFQGNSAPDKSGLPSDRFSAERTGGSVSTLTIQRTQQEDSAVYLCASSLVAGDSYGYTFGSGTRLTVV.

The chain carries TRBV28 and TRBJ1-2; a weak D match, TRBD1 (6 bases). CDR1 MDHEN and CDR2 SYDVKM come from the germline V gene. V lost 4 bases to trimming and J lost 4 bases, with 13 bases between them. The CDR3 sequence is 14 residues long. For the CDR3, the DNA is TGTGCCAGCAGTTATACAGGGATTCTCTATGGCTACACCTTC. Translated: CASSYTGILYGYTF.

V gene TRBV5-6 combines with J gene TRBJ2-3; D remains ambiguous. V was cut by 0 bases and J by 0 bases, with 11 bases left in between. The CDR3 extends over 16 amino acids. CDR1 and CDR2 (germline): SGHDT, YYEEEE. DNA of the CDR3: TGTGCCAGCAGCTTGGTAACTGGCAGTAGCACAGATACGCAGTATTTT. It encodes CASSLVTGSSTDTQYF.

The gene calls are TRBV7-2 and TRBJ2-3; the match to TRBD1 covers 9 bases. CDR3 size: 14 residues. Germline CDR1 is SGHTA and CDR2 is FQGNSA. With 6 bases clipped from V and 6 bases from J, the junction kept 7 bases outside the gene matches. Written as DNA, the CDR3 is TGTGCCAGCAGTCGGGACAGGGCCTCCGATACGCAGTATTTT. It is translated as CASSRDRASDTQYF.

This clone was detected only a few times. This chain joins TRBV27 and TRBJ1-2, with D hard to call. The V end was cut by 2 bases, the J end by 2 bases, with 9 bases between. The CDR3 loop spans 14 amino acids. Per germline, CDR1 MNHEY and CDR2 SMNVEV (reference sequence). The CDR3 protein is CASSLSRRNYGYTF. DNA of the CDR3: TGTGCCAGCAGTTTAAGTCGTCGCAACTATGGCTACACCTTC.

DNA for the CDR3: TGTGCCAGCAGTGTACAGGTGGCTGGGGCCAACGTCCTGACTTTC. It specifies CASSVQVAGANVLTF. V usage is TRBV2 and J usage is TRBJ2-6, with a tentative D call TRBD1 (5 bases). V gave up 4 bases and J gave up 2 bases, with 9 bases separating them. The CDR3 totals 15 residues. The germline V gene has CDR1 SNHLY and CDR2 FYNNEI.

The chain carries TRBV7-9 and TRBJ1-5; a weak D match, TRBD1 (5 bases). The germline gives CDR1 SEHNR, CDR2 FQNEAQ (reference sequence). The CDR3 sequence is 14 residues long. V gave up 4 bases and J gave up 3 bases, with 10 bases separating them. Here the CDR3 DNA reads TGTGCCAGCAGCTCGACAGCCCCCAATCAGCCCCAGCATTTT. As protein: CASSSTAPNQPQHF.

The rearrangement joins TRBV4-3 to TRBJ1-6, with a weak D call TRBD1 (6 bases). V was shortened by 3 bases and J by 0 bases, with 9 bases between the two germline ends. CDR1 and CDR2 (germline): LGHNA, YSLEER. CDR3 length equals 16 residues. This chain's CDR3 is CASSHGQSSYNSPLHF. The CDR3 nucleotides are TGCGCCAGCAGCCACGGACAGAGCTCCTATAATTCACCCCTCCACTTT.

This chain joins TRBV5-1 and TRBJ2-4; TRBD2 agrees at 9 bases. The CDR3 extends over 16 amino acids. Germline CDR1 reads SGHRS; CDR2 reads YFSETQ. After removal of 0 bases from V and 7 bases from J, the junction contained 8 bases not matched to a gene. CDR3: CASSLVPSGTGNIQYF. DNA for the CDR3: TGCGCCAGCAGCTTGGTGCCTAGCGGGACGGGGAACATTCAGTACTTC.

The genes are TRBV28 and TRBJ2-6; D is possibly TRBD2 (6 bases). V shed 3 bases and J shed 0 bases, with 12 bases lying between them. CDR3 size: 17 residues. Germline-derived CDR1 and CDR2 are MDHEN and SYDVKM. The CDR3 nucleotides are TGTGCCAGCAGTTTGCGGGACGGATACTCTGGGGCCAACGTCCTGACTTTC. Translation: CASSLRDGYSGANVLTF. The full variable domain, rest sourced from reference TRBV28 and TRBJ2-6, is DVKVTQSSRYLVKRTGEKVFLECVQDMDHENMFWYRQDPGLGLRLIYFSYDVKMKEKGDIPEGYSVSREKKERFSLILESASTNQTSMYLCASSLRDGYSGANVLTFGAGSRLTVL.

The rearrangement joins TRBV6-1 to TRBJ1-2, with D hard to call. CDR3 length equals 13 residues. CDR1 and CDR2 from the germline V gene are MNHNS and SASEGT. Trimming stripped 2 bases from V and 7 bases from J, with 11 bases between. This CDR3 reads CASSEIFRFGYTF. In nucleotides, the CDR3 is TGTGCCAGCAGTGAAATTTTTCGGTTTGGCTACACCTTC.

V usage is TRBV7-9 and J usage is TRBJ2-2; D might be TRBD2 (5 bases). Trimming shortened V by 5 bases and J by 7 bases, and 8 bases separated the two germline ends. This CDR3 region has 12 residues. Germline V gives CDR1 SEHNR, CDR2 FQNEAQ (reference sequence). The CDR3 sequence: CASSMTIGELFF. CDR3 DNA sequence: TGTGCCAGCAGCATGACTATCGGGGAGCTGTTTTTT.

The rearrangement uses TRBV2 and TRBJ2-7, with 13 bases lining up with TRBD2. The CDR3 has 16 amino acids. Germline lookup yields CDR1 SNHLY and CDR2 FYNNEI. V shed 6 bases, J shed 6 bases, and the junction held 11 bases outside the gene matches. The CDR3 here is CASSVLPRTSGGEQYF. The CDR3, as DNA: TGTGCCAGCAGCGTACTCCCCAGGACTAGCGGGGGCGAGCAGTACTTC.

This clone was seen only once. This sequence joins TRBV27 and TRBJ2-3; D possibly matches TRBD1 or TRBD2 (5 bases each). CDR1 and CDR2 (germline): MNHEY, SMNVEV (reference sequence). V lost 2 bases, J lost 8 bases, and 5 bases lay in between. This CDR3 comprises 11 residues. CDR3 protein: CASSLGGTQYF. The CDR3 DNA follows: TGTGCCAGCAGTTTAGGGGGTACGCAGTATTTT.